This passage covers 17 T cell receptor beta chains from one sample sequenced in a study of blood T cell repertoires in COVID-19. Produced via immunoSEQ multiplex PCR; TCRdb's table is partial and in-frame only. Here the sample spans around 140,000 clones, around 87% being singletons. The material sequenced was PBMCs or T cells enriched from blood (not recorded which). These receptors were collected from a man aged 55-75 years who had recovered from COVID-19.

V is TRBV7-3 and J is TRBJ2-7, with D perhaps TRBD2 (6 bases). Deletions cut 1 base from V and 7 bases from J, with 14 bases between. The CDR3 length is 14 residues. CDR1 and CDR2 from the germline V gene are SGHTA and FQGTGA. The CDR3 is CASSLMGGEREQYF. For the CDR3, the DNA is TGTGCCAGCAGCTTAATGGGAGGAGAGCGGGAGCAGTACTTC.

The chain links TRBV6-5 to TRBJ2-3, with D perhaps TRBD1 (6 bases). Trimming took off 2 bases at V and 0 bases at J, with 9 bases between the two ends. In germline, CDR1 is MNHEY, CDR2 SVGAGI. CDR3 length: 15 residues. The DNA for the CDR3 is TGTGCCAGCAGTTACAAGGGGGAGAGCACAGATACGCAGTATTTT. Translated: CASSYKGESTDTQYF.

The V call is TRBV19, the J call TRBJ1-5, with D unclear. CDR1 and CDR2 (germline): LNHDA, SQIVND (reference sequence). This CDR3 comprises 17 residues. The V end lost 5 bases, the J end lost 0 bases, and 17 bases lay between the germline ends. CDR3 in amino acids: CASSSSTGGNSNQPQHF. CDR3 bases: TGTGCCAGTAGTTCTTCGACTGGTGGTAATAGCAATCAGCCCCAGCATTTT.

The V call is TRBV24-1, the J call TRBJ1-4; no clear D. The CDR3 is 13 amino acids. Trimming removed 6 bases at V and 7 bases at J, with 11 bases between. CDR1 is KGHDR and CDR2 is SFDVKD in the germline V gene. The CDR3 protein is CATSRSGGEKLFF. For the CDR3, the DNA is TGTGCCACCAGTCGGTCCGGCGGTGAAAAACTGTTTTTT.

The CDR3 coding sequence is TGTGCCAGCAGCCGTAGCGGGTCCTACTCCTACAATGAGCAGTTCTTC. Amino acid sequence: CASSRSGSYSYNEQFF. V is TRBV11-2 and J is TRBJ2-1, with 7 bases fitting TRBD2. The CDR3 contains 16 residues. V lost 5 bases, J lost 0 bases, and 7 bases stayed unmatched. Germline lookup yields CDR1 SGHAT and CDR2 FQNNGV.

The V call is TRBV19, the J call TRBJ2-1, with TRBD2 identical over 13 bases. V lost 6 bases and J lost 9; bases outside the gene matches: 14. The CDR3 contains 17 residues. CDR1 is LNHDA, CDR2 SQIVND, per germline (reference sequence). CDR3 in amino acids: CASRNSAGLAGRGEQFF. CDR3 nucleotide sequence: TGTGCCAGTAGAAATTCAGCGGGACTAGCGGGGAGGGGTGAGCAGTTCTTC.

J is TRBJ2-1 and V is TRBV24-1; 11 bases line up with TRBD2. This CDR3 has 15 residues. V was pared by 5 bases and J by 9 bases, with 8 bases of the junction left unmatched. CDR1 KGHDR and CDR2 SFDVKD come from the germline V gene. The CDR3 coding sequence is TGTGCCACCAGTGTAACTAGCGGGAGCTTGGGTGAGCAGTTCTTC. Residues: CATSVTSGSLGEQFF.

This chain connects TRBV20-1 to TRBJ1-2; D unresolved. The ends were cut back, 2 bases at V and 6 bases at J, with 7 bases in the middle. The CDR3 has 11 residues. Germline CDR1 and CDR2: DFQATT and SNEGSKA (reference sequence). The CDR3 DNA follows: TGCAGTGCTAGATGGGAGAATGGCTACACCTTC. This sequence encodes CSARWENGYTF.

The chain employs TRBV19 and TRBJ2-1, with D perhaps matching TRBD1 (6 bases). In germline, CDR1 is LNHDA, CDR2 SQIVND (reference sequence). The CDR3 sequence is 16 residues long. Deletions cut 4 bases from V and 5 bases from J, with 18 bases between. The CDR3 protein is CASSSLGTPTNNEQFF. DNA of the CDR3: TGTGCCAGTAGTAGCCTAGGGACACCAACCAACAATGAGCAGTTCTTC.

This chain links TRBV4-2 with TRBJ1-4; D may be TRBD1 (5 bases). The CDR3 sequence is 14 residues long. Per germline, CDR1 LGHNA and CDR2 YNFKEQ. V lost 8 bases, J lost 12 bases, and 22 bases lay in between. For the CDR3, the DNA is TGTGCCAGCGGCCCCCAAGGGGCGGATGGACAACTGTTTTTT. As protein: CASGPQGADGQLFF.

This clone has just one count. V gene TRBV25-1 combines with J gene TRBJ2-2; possible D gene TRBD2, 6 bases. Trimming pared 11 bases from V and 4 bases from J, leaving 17 bases between. This CDR3 contains 14 residues. Germline CDR1 reads MGHDK; CDR2 reads SYGVNS. DNA for the CDR3: TGTGCCTACGGGACTTCAGATATCACCGGGGAGCTGTTTTTT. Translation gives CAYGTSDITGELFF.

The CDR3, as DNA: TGTGCCACCAGCAGCACAGGGTTTATTAACGAGCAGTACTTC. It specifies CATSSTGFINEQYF. The J gene is TRBJ2-7, the V gene TRBV15; maybe TRBD1 (6 bases). Trimming removed 3 bases from V and 5 bases from J, with 14 bases in between. Germline V CDR1 and CDR2: LNHNV, YYDKDF (reference sequence). This CDR3 spans 14 amino acids.

This rearrangement joins TRBV7-9 to TRBJ2-1; the match to TRBD1 covers 8 bases. With 5 bases clipped from V and 0 bases from J, the junction kept 12 bases outside the gene matches. Germline CDR1 is SEHNR and CDR2 is FQNEAQ (reference sequence). This CDR3 has 18 amino acids. CDR3 DNA sequence: TGTGCCAGCAGCGAACGCCGGGACAGGTGGAGCTCCTACAATGAGCAGTTCTTC. The encoded protein is CASSERRDRWSSYNEQFF.

The rearrangement links TRBV18 to TRBJ1-1, with a weak D call TRBD1 (6 bases). The length of the CDR3 is 13 residues. V gave up 1 base and J gave up 5 bases, with 8 bases separating them. The germline CDR1 and CDR2 sequences are KGHSH and LQKENI. CDR3 DNA sequence: TGTGCCAGCTCACCACAGGGGGGGACTGAAGCTTTCTTT. Its protein product is CASSPQGGTEAFF.

The chain employs TRBV9 and TRBJ2-5, with 8 bases aligning to TRBD1. CDR3 length equals 14 residues. CDR1 and CDR2 (germline): SGDLS, YYNGEE. Germline trimming cut 4 bases from V and 2 bases from J; bases unmatched to any gene: 4. The CDR3 DNA reads as TGTGCCAGCAGCACCGGACAGGGACAAGAGACCCAGTACTTC. It encodes CASSTGQGQETQYF.

The chain couples TRBV4-1 to TRBJ2-5, with 11 bases that match TRBD2. The CDR3 runs to 17 residues. Germline CDR1 and CDR2: MGHRA and YSYEKL. The V segment lost 2 bases and the J segment 5 bases; nucleotides outside the gene matches: 10. The CDR3 loop reads CASSQFLAGGEGETQYF. CDR3 bases: TGCGCCAGCAGCCAATTTCTAGCGGGGGGTGAGGGGGAGACCCAGTACTTC.

The chain couples TRBV4-2 to TRBJ2-5, with D perhaps TRBD2 (7 bases). The CDR3 covers 15 residues. Germline lookup yields CDR1 LGHNA and CDR2 YNFKEQ. Trimming shortened V by 1 base and J by 4 bases, and 13 bases separated the two germline ends. CDR3 sequence: CASSQAAGARETQYF. The CDR3 DNA sequence: TGTGCCAGCAGCCAAGCGGCGGGGGCCAGAGAGACCCAGTACTTC.